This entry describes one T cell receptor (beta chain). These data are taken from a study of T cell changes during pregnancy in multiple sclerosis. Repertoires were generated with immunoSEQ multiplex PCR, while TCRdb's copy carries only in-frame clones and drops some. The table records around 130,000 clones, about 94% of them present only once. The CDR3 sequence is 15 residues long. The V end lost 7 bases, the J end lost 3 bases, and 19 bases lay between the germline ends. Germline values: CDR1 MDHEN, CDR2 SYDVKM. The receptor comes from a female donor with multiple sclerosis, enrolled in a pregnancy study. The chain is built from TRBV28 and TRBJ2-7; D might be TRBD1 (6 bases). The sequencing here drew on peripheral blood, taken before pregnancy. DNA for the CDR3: TGTGCCAGCATGTATGGGGGCAGTCCAGGCTACGAGCAGTACTTC. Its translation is CASMYGGSPGYEQYF.